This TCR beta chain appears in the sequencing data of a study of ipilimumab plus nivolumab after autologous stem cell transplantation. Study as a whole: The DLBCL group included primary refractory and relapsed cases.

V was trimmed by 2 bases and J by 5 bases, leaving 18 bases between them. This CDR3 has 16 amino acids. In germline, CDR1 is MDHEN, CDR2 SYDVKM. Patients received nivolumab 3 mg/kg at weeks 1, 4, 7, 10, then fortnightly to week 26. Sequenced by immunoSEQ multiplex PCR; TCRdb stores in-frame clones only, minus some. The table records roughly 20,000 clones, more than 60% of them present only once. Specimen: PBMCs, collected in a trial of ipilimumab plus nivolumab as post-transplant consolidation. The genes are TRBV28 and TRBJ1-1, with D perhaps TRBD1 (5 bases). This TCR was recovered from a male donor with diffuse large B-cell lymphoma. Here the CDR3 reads CASSLPRAGRATEAFF. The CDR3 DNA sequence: TGTGCCAGCAGTTTACCCCGGGCGGGGCGGGCGACTGAAGCTTTCTTT.